This T cell receptor (beta chain) was sequenced for a study of T cells after yellow fever vaccination. MiXCR was run by TCRdb on the 5' RACE reads, yielding one entry per CDR3 protein. Here the sample spans some 300,000 distinct CDR3 sequences, around 9.3% being singletons. This clonotype was counted ten times or more. Trimming shortened V by 1 base and J by 5 bases, and 3 bases separated the two germline ends. This CDR3 is 12 amino acids long. Germline V gives CDR1 SGHTA, CDR2 FQGNSA. This sequence originates from a man aged 18 to 29 who received the YFV17D yellow fever vaccine. V usage is TRBV7-2 and J usage is TRBJ1-5, with no clear D. The sequences come from CD4+ T cells sorted from PBMCs, collected 5 days after the yellow fever booster vaccination. DNA for the CDR3: TGTGCCAGCAGCTTAGAACATCAGCCCCAGCATTTT. Translated, it gives CASSLEHQPQHF.